Detailed here is one T cell receptor (beta chain). It has no known antigen specificity. Base qualities were left out, and no much larger clone turns up one base away. The data were obtained in a study of cytomegalovirus exposure and HLA in healthy donors (dated by TCRdb to 2016 to 2017). Notes on the research overall: In an earlier analysis of fewer than 750 of the donors, under 300 Gb of sequence data and some 120 million unique TCR beta sequences from 150 million to 200 million T cells were reported. To predict cytomegalovirus infection status, the study combined high-throughput TCR immunosequencing, statistical association of individual TCRs with disease status, and machine learning. The number of donors typed differed by locus, with about 620-630 for A, B, C, DRB1 and DQB1, about 500 for DQA1, about 610 for DPA1, and approximately 470 for DPB1. Four to six DR-DQ haplotypes were handled as single units for association and clustering, since linkage in the cohort was strong. Among the roughly 400 genotyped donors, approximately 81% belonged to the genetic ancestry cluster associated with self-reported Caucasian donors. Donor age, sex, ethnicity and CMV serostatus were compiled together with the repertoire data. Genome-wide SNP genotypes for about 55% of the roughly 670 donors were used in a later genetic analysis, which treated that subset as a discovery cohort. A later analysis re-analyzed previously published TCR beta repertoires from 666 donors and added high-resolution HLA genotyping to study TCR occurrence patterns. Using immunosequencing, the study profiled T cell repertoires from fewer than 850 subjects and related those repertoires to cytomegalovirus serostatus. About 300 gigabases of sequencing data and 80 million or so unique TCR sequences were included in an early release covering 550 to 650 HLA-typed donors. Across 398 genotyped donors of the cohort, an average of approximately 200,000 unique TCR beta nucleotide sequences per donor were sequenced, and 15% to 20% of those sequences were non-productive. Every repertoire in the discovery cohort had been generated on one and the same sequencing platform. To decide whether each TCR beta V gene segment behaved as functional or pseudogenic, an earlier analysis of 587 of the donors relied on high-throughput TCR beta sequencing. Rather than drawing on any new phenotypic data, the later analysis identified candidate immune exposures from TCR beta sequences and the way those sequences occurred across donors. The study was designed to test whether signatures of past pathogen exposure could be identified by cataloging public T cell receptors. HLA typing included class I and class II loci at four-digit resolution. Along with the roughly 700-subject first cohort, a separate validation cohort of over a hundred different subjects was used.

The germline V gene (reference sequence) yields MNHEY for CDR1 and SMNVEV for CDR2. After removal of 2 bases from V and 4 bases from J, the junction retains 7 bases not matched to a gene. The CDR3 measures 15 amino acids from cysteine to phenylalanine. Only CDR3 DNA is held: 45 bases, read in frame from base 1. Overall results and qualifications from the work: In a later analysis, 16,951 TCR beta sequences were associated with specific HLA alleles at a false discovery rate of 0.05. Compared with equally common non-associated chains, HLA-associated TCR beta chains in a later analysis were more clonally expanded and had lower generation probabilities. Most TCR sequences were seen in very few donors, while some public TCRs were found in many individuals. According to a later analysis, parvovirus B19, influenza, CMV and Epstein-Barr virus appeared linked to several top co-occurrence clusters. In a later genetic analysis, a missense DCLRE1C variant was associated with V-gene and J-gene trimming of TCR beta chains, and the association was replicated in an independent cohort. In vitro tests confirmed that three of the cytomegalovirus-associated TCR beta chains recognize cytomegalovirus antigens. Some IMGT-functional V segments, including TRBV6-2 and TRBV6-3, could not be distinguished by the 87-base-pair reads and were therefore excluded. Cytomegalovirus status was reported to be diagnosed by the classifier with high specificity and sensitivity in both the original and validation cohorts. A further reported finding was that TCR beta sequences accurately predicted the HLA-A and HLA-B alleles for most subjects in the first cohort. This cohort had only TCR beta chains sequenced, and the lack of alpha or paired-chain data limited which features could be detected. When HLA alleles, especially DR and DQ, strongly co-occurred, TCR associations were difficult to assign to individual alleles. According to a later analysis, TCR association rates differed among HLA loci, with DRB1 alleles showing the most associated TCRs and HLA-C alleles showing the fewest. Because counts were too low, about 18 rarely observed V segments, including chromosome 9 orphons, were excluded from the earlier analysis of 587 of the donors. It was suggested by the authors that the approach could potentially be generalized to other disease states and immunological phenotypes. Correlated functional status among segregating V segments might be attributable to linkage disequilibrium, but an unknown experimental factor could not be ruled out. A later analysis found that most CMV-associated TCR beta chains appeared HLA-restricted, with HLA associations seemingly driven largely by CMV exposure. In the study, some 160 TCR beta chains were listed as associated with cytomegalovirus. An earlier analysis of some 590 of the donors showed that most TCR beta V segments appeared in productive rearrangements either about 87% or about 30% of the time, which broadly matched IMGT annotations. A later genetic analysis reported fewer N-insertions in productive TCRs among donors in an Asian-associated ancestry cluster than the roughly 620-donor mean. Because some donors lacked HLA typing at each locus, the association tests relied only on the typed subset. The presence/absence analyses assumed that sequencing depth was roughly uniform across donors, and that assumption may not be true. The sequencing pipeline was judged likely to have produced a cluster of highly shared sequence variants as a technical artifact. The only immune exposure information available for the cohort was CMV serostatus.

In total, approximately 700 healthy bone marrow donors made up the cohort. At the time of sampling, every cohort member was nominally healthy, though immune exposures that went unrecorded were likely present. The donor was CMV seronegative and was included in the group of approximately 350 seronegative cohort members. A peripheral blood sample was provided by each donor, and peripheral blood mononuclear cells were used for TCR beta sequencing. The Qiagen DNeasy Blood Extraction Kit was used to extract genomic DNA from the blood cell samples. The library relied on the immunoSEQ multiplex PCR assay. The multiplex PCR relied on a mix of 60 forward primers for TCR Vbeta segments and 13 reverse primers for TCR Jbeta segments. Amplification of the CDR3 region of rearranged TCR beta genes was performed with a multiplex PCR assay on genomic DNA. The amplified TCR beta libraries were sequenced on the Illumina HiSeq System as 87-base-pair reads. The authors' analysis ran thus. A later analysis counted about 82 million unique TCR beta chains across the 550 to 800 repertoires, and roughly 10 million of these chains were shared by at least two donors. Raw reads were error-corrected and collapsed into unique sequences with a nearest-neighbor algorithm that merged closely related sequences to remove PCR and sequencing errors. To assign V, D and J gene segments, CDR3 sequences were aligned to IMGT reference sequences. Each retained sequence needed at least a six-nucleotide match to both a V gene segment and a J gene segment. A rearrangement counted as productive if the CDR3 had no stop codons and remained in frame with V and J, and every other rearrangement counted as non-productive. Following IMGT convention, CDR3 was defined as the stretch from the second conserved V-encoded cysteine to the conserved J-encoded phenylalanine. In an earlier analysis of some 550 of the donors, sequences lacking an unambiguous match to a single V gene segment were excluded. In an earlier analysis of around 600 of the donors, V segments were called functional above 56.7% productive rearrangements and were called segregating when the between-donor standard deviation exceeded 5%. A statistical classification framework was developed to diagnose cytomegalovirus status using the catalog of TCR beta chain sequences. A later analysis assigned V and J genes by comparing TCR nucleotide sequences with IMGT/GENE-DB human TR gene sequences. A later analysis assigned CDR3 sequences and most-parsimonious VDJ recombination scenarios with the TCRdist pipeline. In a later analysis, each TCR beta chain was defined by its CDR3 amino acid sequence together with its V-gene family, and reads without a unique V-gene family were excluded. In a later analysis, 450 to 600 highly shared, low-generation-probability nucleotide sequences were removed to address suspected cross-contamination and a sequencing artifact. A later analysis calculated a clonal expansion index for each public chain from normalized within-repertoire ranks of inferred template counts. A later analysis computed generation probabilities with a VDJ recombination model fitted to out-of-frame rearrangements, and checked the results against IGoR. In a later analysis, TCR-TCR, TCR-HLA and TCR-CMV co-occurrence was scored with hypergeometric tests, and a repertoire-size bias correction was applied to TCR pairs. In a later analysis, false discovery rates were estimated by permuting HLA or CMV assignments 20 times. In a later analysis, co-occurring TCRs were grouped using DBSCAN, and TCRdist sequence similarity was added for clustering within HLA-allele-positive subsets. Repertoires with fewer than 30,000 or more than 120,000 public chains, plus five repertoires with anomalous nucleotide sharing, were excluded from co-occurrence clustering. TCRdb took over this immuneACCESS table, retaining in-frame rearrangements with V and J assigned. Such tables are incomplete; in checked studies, under half of the missing clones stem from an unresolved V gene, and the remainder is unexplained. V and J calls and clone size follow that table, whereas D and trimming were derived from the DNA. Within this sample are about 190,000 clones, with 80% to 90% of them counted one time only. The top ten clonotypes cover over 1% of the sample.

The chain couples TRBV27 to TRBJ2-7; 8 bases in between match TRBD1. The sample was PBMCs. The TCR sequence derives from a man in his thirties or forties in good health and CMV-seronegative. Here is the DNA: TGTGCCAGCAGTTTAAGGACAGGGAGCCTATACGAGCAGTACTTC. Its translation reads: CASSLRTGSLYEQYF.